This TCR beta chain stems from a study of cytomegalovirus exposure and HLA in healthy donors. Study summary: Of several hundred genotyped donors, 75% to 90% grouped in the Caucasian-associated ancestry cluster. Study-wide results and caveats: Excluded were some V segments that proved indistinguishable, including TRBV6-2 and TRBV6-3. From TCR beta sequences, most subjects' HLA-A and HLA-B alleles were reportedly predicted accurately. It was assumed in the presence/absence analyses that sequencing depth was roughly uniform across donors.

On this clone: Antigen specificity is unknown.

Germline V gene data show CDR1 as MGHRA and CDR2 as YSYEKL. Trimming stripped 8 bases from V and 0 bases from J, with 8 bases between. This CDR3 has 13 amino acids. With 60 Vbeta and 13 Jbeta primers, the PCR was carried out. Assay used: immunoSEQ multiplex PCR; TCRdb lists only in-frame clones, some missing. Of 150,000 to 200,000 clones listed, 82% are singletons. The source is a boy aged 2 to 10 in good health and CMV-seronegative. The chain employs TRBV4-1 and TRBJ1-5, with unresolved D. Sequencing was carried out using PBMCs. This chain's CDR3 is CASRGDSNQPQHF. In nucleotides, the CDR3 is TGCGCCAGCCGAGGTGATAGCAATCAGCCCCAGCATTTT.